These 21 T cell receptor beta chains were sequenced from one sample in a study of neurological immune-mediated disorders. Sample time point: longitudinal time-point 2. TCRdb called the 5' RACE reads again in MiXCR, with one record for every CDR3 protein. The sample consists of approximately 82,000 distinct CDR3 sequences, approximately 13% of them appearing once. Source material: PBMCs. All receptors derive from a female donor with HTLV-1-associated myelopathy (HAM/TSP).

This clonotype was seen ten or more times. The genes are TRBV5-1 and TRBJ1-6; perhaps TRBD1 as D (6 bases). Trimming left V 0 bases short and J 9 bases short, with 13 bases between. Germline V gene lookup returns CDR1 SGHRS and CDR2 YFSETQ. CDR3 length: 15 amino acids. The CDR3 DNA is TGCGCCAGCAGCTTGGGATCCTGGGGGCGTTCACCCCTCCACTTT. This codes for CASSLGSWGRSPLHF.

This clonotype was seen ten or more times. The CDR3 nucleotides read TGCAGCATCCGGGACCTAAGCTCCTACGAGCAGTACTTC. Its translation: CSIRDLSSYEQYF. This chain uses TRBV29-1 with TRBJ2-7; D might be TRBD1 or TRBD2, each matching 5 bases. Germline assignment: CDR1 SQVTM and CDR2 ANQGSEA. The CDR3 covers 13 residues. V lost 8 bases to trimming and J lost 0 bases, with 14 bases between them.

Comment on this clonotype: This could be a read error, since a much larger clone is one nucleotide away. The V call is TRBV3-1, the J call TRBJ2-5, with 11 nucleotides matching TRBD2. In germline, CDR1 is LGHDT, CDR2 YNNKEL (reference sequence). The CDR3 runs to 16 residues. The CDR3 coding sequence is TGTGCCAGCAGCAAAGAGACTAGCGGGACCGAAGAGACCCAGTACTTC. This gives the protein CASSKETSGTEETQYF.

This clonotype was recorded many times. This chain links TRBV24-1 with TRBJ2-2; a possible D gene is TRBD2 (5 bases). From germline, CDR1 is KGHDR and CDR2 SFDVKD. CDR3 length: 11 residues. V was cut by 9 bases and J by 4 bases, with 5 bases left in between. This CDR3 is CATEGTGELFF. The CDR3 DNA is TGTGCCACCGAGGGCACCGGGGAGCTGTTTTTT.

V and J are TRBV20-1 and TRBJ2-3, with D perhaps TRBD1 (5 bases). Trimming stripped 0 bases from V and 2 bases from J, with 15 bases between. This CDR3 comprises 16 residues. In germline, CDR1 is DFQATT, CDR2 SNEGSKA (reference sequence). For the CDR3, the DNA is TGCAGTGCTAGAGATCGAAGGCAGGGAATCACAGATACGCAGTATTTT. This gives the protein CSARDRRQGITDTQYF.

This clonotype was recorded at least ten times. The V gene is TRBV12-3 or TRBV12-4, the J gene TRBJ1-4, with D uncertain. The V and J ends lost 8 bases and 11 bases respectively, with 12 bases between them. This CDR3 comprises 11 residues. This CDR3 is CASGISEKLFF. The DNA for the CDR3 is TGTGCCAGCGGAATAAGTGAGAAACTGTTTTTT.

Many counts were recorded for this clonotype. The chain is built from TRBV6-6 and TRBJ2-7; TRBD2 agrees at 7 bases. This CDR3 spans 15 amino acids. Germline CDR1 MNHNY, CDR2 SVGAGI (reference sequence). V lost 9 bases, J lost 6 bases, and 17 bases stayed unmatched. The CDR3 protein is CASLRGGGIGLEQYF. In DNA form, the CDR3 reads TGTGCCAGTCTGAGAGGCGGGGGAATCGGGCTCGAGCAGTACTTC.

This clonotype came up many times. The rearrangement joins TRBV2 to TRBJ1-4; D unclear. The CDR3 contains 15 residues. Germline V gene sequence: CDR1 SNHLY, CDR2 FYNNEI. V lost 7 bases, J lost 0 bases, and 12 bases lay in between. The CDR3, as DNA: TGTGCCAGCACCATTAACGGGGCAACTAATGAAAAACTGTTTTTT. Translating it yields CASTINGATNEKLFF.

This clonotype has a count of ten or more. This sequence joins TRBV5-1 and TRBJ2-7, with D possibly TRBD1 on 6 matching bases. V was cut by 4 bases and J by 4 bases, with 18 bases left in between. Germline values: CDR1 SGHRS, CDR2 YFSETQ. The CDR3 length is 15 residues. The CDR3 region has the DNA TGCGCCAGCAGCCTCTATGAGGGGGTGGAGTACGAGCAGTACTTC. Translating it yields CASSLYEGVEYEQYF.

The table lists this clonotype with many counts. CDR3: CASGLGLAGDEQYF. DNA of the CDR3: TGTGCTAGTGGTTTGGGGCTAGCGGGGGACGAGCAGTACTTC. The chain is built from TRBV12-5 and TRBJ2-7, with 10 bases identical to TRBD2. J was trimmed by 5 bases and V by 1 base; bases with no gene match: 2. CDR3 length: 14 amino acids. Looked up from germline, CDR1 is LGHNT and CDR2 is FRNRAP. Using reference TRBV12-5 and TRBJ2-7 for the parts outside the CDR3, the full variable domain is DARVTQTPRHKVTEMGQEVTMRCQPILGHNTVFWYRQTMMQGLELLAYFRNRAPLDDSGMPKDRFSAEMPDATLATLKIQPSEPRDSAVYFCASGLGLAGDEQYFGPGTRLTVT.

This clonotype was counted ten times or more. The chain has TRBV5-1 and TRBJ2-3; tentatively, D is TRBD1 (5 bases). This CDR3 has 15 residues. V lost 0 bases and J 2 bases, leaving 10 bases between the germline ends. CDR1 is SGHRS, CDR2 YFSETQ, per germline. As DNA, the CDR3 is TGCGCCAGCAGCTTGGAAGGGGTTCTCACAGATACGCAGTATTTT. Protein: CASSLEGVLTDTQYF.

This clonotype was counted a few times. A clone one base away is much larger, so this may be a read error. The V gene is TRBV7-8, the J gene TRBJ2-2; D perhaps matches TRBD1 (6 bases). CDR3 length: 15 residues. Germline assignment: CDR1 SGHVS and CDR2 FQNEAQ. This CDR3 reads CANSLVSRGTGELFF. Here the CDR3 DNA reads TGTGCCAACAGCTTAGTGTCAAGGGGGACCGGGGAGCTGTTTTTT.

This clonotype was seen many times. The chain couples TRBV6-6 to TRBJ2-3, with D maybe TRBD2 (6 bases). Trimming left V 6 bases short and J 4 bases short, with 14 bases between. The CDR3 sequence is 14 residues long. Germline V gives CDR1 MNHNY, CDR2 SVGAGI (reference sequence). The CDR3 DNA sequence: TGTGCCAGCAGATCGGCCGGGAGAGCAGATACGCAGTATTTT. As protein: CASRSAGRADTQYF.

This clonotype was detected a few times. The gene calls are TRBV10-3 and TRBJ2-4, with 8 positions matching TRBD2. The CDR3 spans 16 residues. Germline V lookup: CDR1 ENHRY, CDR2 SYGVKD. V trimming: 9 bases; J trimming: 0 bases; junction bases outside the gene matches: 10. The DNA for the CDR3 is TGTGCCATTAGAGGAGCGGGGGACCTAGCCAAAAACATTCAGTACTTC. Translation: CAIRGAGDLAKNIQYF.

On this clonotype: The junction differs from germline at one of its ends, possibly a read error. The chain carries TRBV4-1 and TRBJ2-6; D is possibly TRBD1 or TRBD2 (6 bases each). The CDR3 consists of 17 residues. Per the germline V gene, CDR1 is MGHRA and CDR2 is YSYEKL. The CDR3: CASSQRDGGSGGNVLTF. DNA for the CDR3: TGCGCCAGCAGCCAACGGGACGGGGGCTCTGGGGGCAACGTCCTGACTTTC.

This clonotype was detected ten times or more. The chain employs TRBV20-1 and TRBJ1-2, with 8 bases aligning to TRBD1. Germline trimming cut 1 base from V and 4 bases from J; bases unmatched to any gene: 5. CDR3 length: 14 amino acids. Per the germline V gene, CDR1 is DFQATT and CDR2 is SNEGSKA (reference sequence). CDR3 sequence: CSARVRTGPYGYTF. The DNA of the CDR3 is TGCAGTGCTAGAGTTAGGACAGGGCCCTATGGCTACACCTTC.

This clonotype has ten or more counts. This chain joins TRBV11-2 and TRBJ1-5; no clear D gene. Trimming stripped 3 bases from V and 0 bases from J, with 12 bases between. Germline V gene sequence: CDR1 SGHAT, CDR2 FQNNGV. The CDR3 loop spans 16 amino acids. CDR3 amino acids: CASSFNYKGSNQPQHF. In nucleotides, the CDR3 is TGTGCCAGCAGCTTCAATTATAAGGGTAGCAATCAGCCCCAGCATTTT. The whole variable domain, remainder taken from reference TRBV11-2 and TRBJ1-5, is EAGVAQSPRYKIIEKRQSVAFWCNPISGHATLYWYQQILGQGPKLLIQFQNNGVVDDSQLPKDRFSAERLKGVDSTLKIQPAKLEDSAVYLCASSFNYKGSNQPQHFGDGTRLSIL.

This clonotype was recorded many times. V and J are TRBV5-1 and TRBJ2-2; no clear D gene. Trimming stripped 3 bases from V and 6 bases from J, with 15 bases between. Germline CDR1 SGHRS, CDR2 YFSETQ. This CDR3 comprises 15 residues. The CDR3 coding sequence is TGCGCCAGCAGCTCACAGAACAATGGCGCCGGGGAGCTGTTTTTT. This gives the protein CASSSQNNGAGELFF.

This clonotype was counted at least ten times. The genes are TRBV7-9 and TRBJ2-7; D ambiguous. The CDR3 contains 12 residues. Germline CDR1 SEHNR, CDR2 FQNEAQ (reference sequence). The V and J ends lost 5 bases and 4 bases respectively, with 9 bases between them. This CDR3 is CASSLTLYEQYF. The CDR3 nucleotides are TGTGCCAGCAGCCTGACATTATACGAGCAGTACTTC.

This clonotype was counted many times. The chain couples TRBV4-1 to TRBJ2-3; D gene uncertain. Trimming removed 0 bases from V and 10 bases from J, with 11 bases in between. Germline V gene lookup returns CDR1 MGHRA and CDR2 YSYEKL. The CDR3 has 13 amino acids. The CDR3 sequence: CASSQDRTPAQYF. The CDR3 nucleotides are TGCGCCAGCAGCCAAGATCGAACCCCAGCGCAGTATTTT.

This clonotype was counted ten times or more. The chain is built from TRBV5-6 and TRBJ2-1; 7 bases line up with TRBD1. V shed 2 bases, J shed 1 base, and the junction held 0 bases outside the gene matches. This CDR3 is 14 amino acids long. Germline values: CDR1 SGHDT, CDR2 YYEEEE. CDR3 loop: CASSLQGSYNEQFF. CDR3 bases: TGTGCCAGCAGCTTACAGGGGTCCTACAATGAGCAGTTCTTC.